This T cell receptor (beta chain) was retrieved from a study of CD8 T cells in ankylosing spondylitis. TCRdb ran MiXCR on the 5' RACE reads and lists one entry per CDR3 protein. The top ten clones hold 0.5% to 0.65% of a sample with about 250,000 distinct CDR3 sequences, 20% to 30% of them seen once. The CDR3 has 14 residues. The germline V and J ends were trimmed by 3 bases and 1 base, with 9 bases remaining between them. The V gene's germline CDR1 is MNHEY and CDR2 SMNVEV (reference sequence). This clonotype has only a few counts. This clonotype was obtained from a male donor with ankylosing spondylitis or in good health (not recorded which). The chain uses TRBV27 and TRBJ1-2, with a possible D match to TRBD1 (6 bases). Sequences were obtained from blood, either unsorted or a sorted T cell fraction (not recorded which). In DNA, the CDR3 is TGTGCCAGCAGTTTCGCACAGGGTAACTATGGCTACACCTTC. Its protein is CASSFAQGNYGYTF.